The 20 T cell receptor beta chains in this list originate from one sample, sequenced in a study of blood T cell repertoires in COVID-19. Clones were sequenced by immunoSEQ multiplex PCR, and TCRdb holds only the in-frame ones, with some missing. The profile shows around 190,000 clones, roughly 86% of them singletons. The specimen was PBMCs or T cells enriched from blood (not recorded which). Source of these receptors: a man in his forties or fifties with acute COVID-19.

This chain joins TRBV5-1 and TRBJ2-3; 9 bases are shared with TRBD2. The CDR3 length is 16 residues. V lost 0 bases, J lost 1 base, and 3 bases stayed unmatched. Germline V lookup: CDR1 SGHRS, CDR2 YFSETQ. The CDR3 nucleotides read TGCGCCAGCAGCTTGGGTCGCGGGAGGGGCACAGATACGCAGTATTTT. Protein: CASSLGRGRGTDTQYF.

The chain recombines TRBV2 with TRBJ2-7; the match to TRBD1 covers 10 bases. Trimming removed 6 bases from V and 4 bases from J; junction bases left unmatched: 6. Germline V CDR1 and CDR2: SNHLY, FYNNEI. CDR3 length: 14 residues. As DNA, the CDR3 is TGTGCCAGCAGAGGACAGGGGGTCGGGTACGAGCAGTACTTC. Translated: CASRGQGVGYEQYF.

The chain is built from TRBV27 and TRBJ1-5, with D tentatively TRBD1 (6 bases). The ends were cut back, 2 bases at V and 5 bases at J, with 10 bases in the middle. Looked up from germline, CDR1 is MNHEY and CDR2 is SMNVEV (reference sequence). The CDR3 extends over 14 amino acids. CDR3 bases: TGTGCCAGCAGTTTAAAGGCAGGGGATCAGCCCCAGCATTTT. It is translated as CASSLKAGDQPQHF.

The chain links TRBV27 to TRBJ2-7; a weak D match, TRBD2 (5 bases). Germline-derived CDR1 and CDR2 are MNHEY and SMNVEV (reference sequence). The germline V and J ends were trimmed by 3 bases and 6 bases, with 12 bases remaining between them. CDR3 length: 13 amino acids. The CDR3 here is CASSFSERFEQYF. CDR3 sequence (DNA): TGTGCCAGCAGTTTTAGCGAGCGCTTCGAGCAGTACTTC.

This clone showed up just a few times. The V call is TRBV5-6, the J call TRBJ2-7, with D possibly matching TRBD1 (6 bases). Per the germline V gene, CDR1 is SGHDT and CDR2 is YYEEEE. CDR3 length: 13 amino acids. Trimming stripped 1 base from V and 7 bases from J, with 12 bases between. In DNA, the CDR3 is TGTGCCAGCAGCTTGACAGGGTTGGGTGAGCAGTACTTC. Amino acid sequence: CASSLTGLGEQYF.

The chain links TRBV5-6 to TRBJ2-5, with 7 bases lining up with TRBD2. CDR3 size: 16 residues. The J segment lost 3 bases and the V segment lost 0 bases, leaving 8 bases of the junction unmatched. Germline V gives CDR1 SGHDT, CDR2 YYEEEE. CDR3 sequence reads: CASSLGWGGLEETQYF. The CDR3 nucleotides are TGTGCCAGCAGCTTGGGGTGGGGAGGGTTGGAAGAGACCCAGTACTTC.

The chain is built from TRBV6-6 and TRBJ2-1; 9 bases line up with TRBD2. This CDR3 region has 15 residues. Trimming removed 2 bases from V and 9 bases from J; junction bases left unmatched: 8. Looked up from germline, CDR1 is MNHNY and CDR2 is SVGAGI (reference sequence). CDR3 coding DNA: TGTGCCAGCAGTTACGGGGCGGGAGGGCCCGGTGAGCAGTTCTTC. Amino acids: CASSYGAGGPGEQFF.

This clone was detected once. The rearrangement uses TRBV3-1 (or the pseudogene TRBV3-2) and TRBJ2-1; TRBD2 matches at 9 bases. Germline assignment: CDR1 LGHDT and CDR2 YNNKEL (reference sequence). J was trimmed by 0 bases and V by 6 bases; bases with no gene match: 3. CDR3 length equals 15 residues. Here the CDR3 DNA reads TGTGCCAGCAGTCGACTAGCGGCCTCCTACAATGAGCAGTTCTTC. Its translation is CASSRLAASYNEQFF.

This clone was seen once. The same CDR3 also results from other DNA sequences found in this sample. The CDR3 nucleotides are TGTGCCAGCAGCTCCGACAGGGCAGATACGCAGTATTTT. It yields the protein CASSSDRADTQYF. The chain uses TRBV7-2 and TRBJ2-3; 7 positions match TRBD1. The V gene end was trimmed by 4 bases and the J gene end by 4 bases; junction bases not matched to a gene: 2. The germline V gene has CDR1 SGHTA and CDR2 FQGNSA. This CDR3 spans 13 amino acids.

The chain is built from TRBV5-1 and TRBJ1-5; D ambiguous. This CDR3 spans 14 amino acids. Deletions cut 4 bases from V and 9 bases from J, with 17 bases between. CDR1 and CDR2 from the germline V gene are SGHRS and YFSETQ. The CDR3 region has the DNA TGCGCCAGCAGCGAGAGGGCAGGCCTAGGGCCCCAGCATTTT. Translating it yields CASSERAGLGPQHF.

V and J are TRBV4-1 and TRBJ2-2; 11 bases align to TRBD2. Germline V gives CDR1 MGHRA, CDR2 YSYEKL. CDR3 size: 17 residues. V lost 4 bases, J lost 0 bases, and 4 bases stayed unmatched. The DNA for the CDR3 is TGCGCCAGCAGCCCTGGACTAGCGGGCCCGAACACCGGGGAGCTGTTTTTT. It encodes CASSPGLAGPNTGELFF.

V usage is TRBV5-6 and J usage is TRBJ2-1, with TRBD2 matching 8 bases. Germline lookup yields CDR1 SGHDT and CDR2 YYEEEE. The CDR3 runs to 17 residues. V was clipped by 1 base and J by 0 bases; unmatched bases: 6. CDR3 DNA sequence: TGTGCCAGCAGCTTGATGGGCGGGGGGAGCTCCTACAATGAGCAGTTCTTC. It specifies CASSLMGGGSSYNEQFF.

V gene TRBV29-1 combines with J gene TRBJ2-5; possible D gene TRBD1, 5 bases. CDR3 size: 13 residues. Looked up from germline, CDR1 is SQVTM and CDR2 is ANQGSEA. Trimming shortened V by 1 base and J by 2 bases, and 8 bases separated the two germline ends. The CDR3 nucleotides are TGCAGCGTTGAAGTTACAGGACAAGAGACCCAGTACTTC. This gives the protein CSVEVTGQETQYF.

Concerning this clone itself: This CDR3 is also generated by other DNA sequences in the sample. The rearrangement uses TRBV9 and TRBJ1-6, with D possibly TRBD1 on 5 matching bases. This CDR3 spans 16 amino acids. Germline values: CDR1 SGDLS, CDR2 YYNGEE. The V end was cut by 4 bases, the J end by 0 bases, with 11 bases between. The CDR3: CASSPRGSSYNSPLHF. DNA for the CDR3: TGTGCCAGCAGCCCCCGGGGGAGCTCCTATAATTCACCCCTCCACTTT.

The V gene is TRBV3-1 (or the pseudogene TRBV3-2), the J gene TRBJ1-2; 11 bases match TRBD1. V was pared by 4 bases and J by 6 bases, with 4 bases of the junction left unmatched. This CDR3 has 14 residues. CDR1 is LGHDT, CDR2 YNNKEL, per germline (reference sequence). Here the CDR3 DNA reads TGTGCCAGCAGCCGGACAGGGGGCGGGCATGGCTACACCTTC. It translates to CASSRTGGGHGYTF.

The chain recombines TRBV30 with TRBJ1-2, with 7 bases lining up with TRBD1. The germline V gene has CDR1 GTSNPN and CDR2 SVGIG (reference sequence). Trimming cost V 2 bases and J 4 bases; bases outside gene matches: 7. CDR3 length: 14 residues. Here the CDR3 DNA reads TGTGCCTGGAGTCGACAGGGTGGGACCTATGGCTACACCTTC. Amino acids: CAWSRQGGTYGYTF.

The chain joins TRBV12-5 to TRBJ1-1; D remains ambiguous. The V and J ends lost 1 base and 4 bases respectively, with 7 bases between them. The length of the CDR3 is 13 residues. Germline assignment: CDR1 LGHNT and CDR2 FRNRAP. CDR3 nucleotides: TGTGCTAGTGGTTTGGAGTGGAGCACTGAAGCTTTCTTT. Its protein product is CASGLEWSTEAFF.

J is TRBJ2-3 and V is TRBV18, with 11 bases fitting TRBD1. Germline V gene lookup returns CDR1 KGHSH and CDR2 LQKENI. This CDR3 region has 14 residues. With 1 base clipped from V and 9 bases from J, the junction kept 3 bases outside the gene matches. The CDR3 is CASSPRDRGDTQYF. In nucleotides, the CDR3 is TGTGCCAGCTCACCACGGGACAGGGGGGACACGCAGTATTTT.

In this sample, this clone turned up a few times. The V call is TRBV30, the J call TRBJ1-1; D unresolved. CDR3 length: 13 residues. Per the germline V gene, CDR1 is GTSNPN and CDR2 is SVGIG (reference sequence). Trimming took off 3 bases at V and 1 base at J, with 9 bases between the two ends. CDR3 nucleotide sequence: TGTGCCTGGAGGGGGAGAACGAACACTGAAGCTTTCTTT. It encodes CAWRGRTNTEAFF.

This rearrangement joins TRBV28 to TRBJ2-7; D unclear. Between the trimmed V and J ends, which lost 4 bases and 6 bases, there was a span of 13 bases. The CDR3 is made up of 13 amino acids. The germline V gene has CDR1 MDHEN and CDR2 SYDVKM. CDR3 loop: CASSSWRPPEQYF. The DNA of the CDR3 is TGTGCCAGCAGTTCCTGGCGGCCCCCCGAGCAGTACTTC.